These 27 T cell receptor beta chains share one sample of origin, sequenced in a study of graft-versus-host responses after intestinal transplantation. These receptors' targets are unknown. Assay used: immunoSEQ multiplex PCR; TCRdb lists only in-frame clones, some missing. The table shows almost 85,000 clones, with 90% to 95% occurring only once. This sample comprised unstimulated CD4+ T cells sorted from spleen or lymph node cells, obtained before intestinal transplant. These receptors originate from a human donor who received an intestinal transplant.

The chain employs TRBV18 and TRBJ2-5; TRBD1 agrees at 11 bases. Germline lookup yields CDR1 KGHSH and CDR2 LQKENI. The CDR3 totals 18 residues. The ends lost 3 bases at V and 1 base at J; junction bases unmatched: 10. The CDR3 reads CASSPAGQGASTQETQYF. The CDR3 DNA reads TGTGCCAGCTCACCCGCCGGACAGGGGGCGTCCACCCAAGAGACCCAGTACTTC.

The chain is built from TRBV14 and TRBJ2-7; TRBD1 might be the D (5 bases). Deletions cut 1 base from V and 1 base from J, with 11 bases between. CDR1 is SGHDN and CDR2 is FVKESK in the germline V gene. The CDR3 loop spans 15 amino acids. Here the CDR3 reads CASSQGLRGSYEQYF. CDR3 DNA sequence: TGTGCCAGCAGCCAAGGGTTAAGGGGATCCTACGAGCAGTACTTC.

The chain couples TRBV25-1 to TRBJ2-2; D gene ambiguous. Germline CDR1 is MGHDK and CDR2 is SYGVNS. With 2 bases removed from V and 7 bases from J, the gap between germline ends came to 8 bases. The CDR3 length is 13 residues. Written as DNA, the CDR3 is TGTGCCAGCAGTGAACGCGCGGTCGGGGAGCTGTTTTTT. Amino acid sequence: CASSERAVGELFF.

The rearrangement links TRBV6-1 to TRBJ2-7; D uncertain. CDR3 size: 14 residues. The V end lost 8 bases, the J end lost 0 bases, and 14 bases lay between the germline ends. CDR1 and CDR2 from the germline V gene are MNHNS and SASEGT. The chain's CDR3 is CASRGGPSSYEQYF. The CDR3 DNA reads as TGTGCCAGCCGTGGCGGCCCAAGCTCCTACGAGCAGTACTTC.

The V call is TRBV6-5, the J call TRBJ1-1, with 7 bases identical to TRBD1. This CDR3 region has 11 residues. J gave up 7 bases and V 6 bases, and 2 bases lay outside the gene matches. Germline assignment: CDR1 MNHEY and CDR2 SVGAGI. The CDR3 DNA sequence: TGTGCCAGCAGGGACAGGTATGAAGCTTTCTTT. Protein: CASRDRYEAFF.

The V call is TRBV4-3, the J call TRBJ1-2; TRBD1 matches at 7 bases. This CDR3 region has 15 residues. From germline, CDR1 is LGHNA and CDR2 YSLEER. With 6 bases clipped from V and 0 bases from J, the junction kept 7 bases outside the gene matches. CDR3 DNA sequence: TGCGCCAGCAGTCCACAGGGGATTCCTAACTATGGCTACACCTTC. Protein: CASSPQGIPNYGYTF.

V usage is TRBV30 and J usage is TRBJ2-3; a weak D match, TRBD2 (6 bases). The CDR3 loop spans 13 amino acids. V was shortened by 4 bases and J by 4 bases, with 12 bases between the two germline ends. In germline, CDR1 is GTSNPN, CDR2 SVGIG (reference sequence). CDR3 coding DNA: TGTGCCTGGAACCGGGGAGGATCAGATACGCAGTATTTT. The encoded protein is CAWNRGGSDTQYF.

The rearrangement uses TRBV6-5 and TRBJ2-7; TRBD1 aligns across 8 bases. Unmatched junction bases numbered 6, after V lost 5 bases and J lost 3 bases. From germline, CDR1 is MNHEY and CDR2 SVGAGI. This CDR3 spans 14 amino acids. The CDR3 DNA follows: TGTGCCAGCAGTCGGGGACAGGAGTTCTACGAGCAGTACTTC. This translates into CASSRGQEFYEQYF.

The chain couples TRBV10-3 to TRBJ1-5, with 9 bases identical to TRBD1. Per the germline V gene, CDR1 is ENHRY and CDR2 is SYGVKD. J was trimmed by 3 bases and V by 6 bases; bases with no gene match: 3. The CDR3 is 14 amino acids. The CDR3 DNA reads TGTGCCATCAGGGGACAGGGCATCAATCAGCCCCAGCATTTT. Amino acids: CAIRGQGINQPQHF.

CDR3 protein: CASRRGNTIYF. For the CDR3, the DNA is TGTGCCAGCAGGAGAGGAAACACCATATATTTT. This chain links TRBV6-6 with TRBJ1-3, with D unclear. From germline, CDR1 is MNHNY and CDR2 SVGAGI (reference sequence). This CDR3 is 11 amino acids long. V was clipped by 6 bases and J by 4 bases, with 4 bases between them.

This sequence joins TRBV6-1 and TRBJ1-6, with D possibly TRBD1 on 6 matching bases. The germline V gene encodes CDR1 MNHNS and CDR2 SASEGT. The CDR3 runs to 15 residues. V gave up 0 bases and J gave up 10 bases, with 13 bases separating them. Written as DNA, the CDR3 is TGTGCCAGCAGTGAAGCGATGGGGGCTCGGTCACCCCTCCACTTT. Encoded protein: CASSEAMGARSPLHF.

The chain recombines TRBV7-9 with TRBJ1-2, with 9 bases matching TRBD1. J was trimmed by 4 bases and V by 2 bases; bases with no gene match: 8. The CDR3 spans 16 residues. Per the germline V gene, CDR1 is SEHNR and CDR2 is FQNEAQ (reference sequence). The CDR3 nucleotides read TGTGCCAGCAGCTTAATCACAGGGGGCATATCCTATGGCTACACCTTC. Translated, it gives CASSLITGGISYGYTF.

The V and J genes are TRBV5-1 and TRBJ2-2, with a possible D match to TRBD2 (6 bases). Trimming pared 0 bases from V and 4 bases from J, leaving 10 bases between. This CDR3 contains 15 residues. Germline loops: CDR1 SGHRS, CDR2 YFSETQ. CDR3 sequence: CASSLDLGGTGELFF. CDR3 DNA: TGCGCCAGCAGCTTGGATCTGGGGGGCACCGGGGAGCTGTTTTTT.

The chain uses TRBV30 and TRBJ1-3; no definite D call. From germline, CDR1 is GTSNPN and CDR2 SVGIG (reference sequence). V lost 2 bases, J lost 1 base, and 12 bases lay in between. CDR3 length: 15 residues. This CDR3 reads CAWSFRRDSGNTIYF. The CDR3 DNA reads as TGTGCCTGGAGTTTCCGGAGGGATTCTGGAAACACCATATATTTT.

The chain carries TRBV2 and TRBJ1-5; no firm D call. The CDR3 covers 14 residues. Germline CDR1 SNHLY, CDR2 FYNNEI. Trimming removed 7 bases at V and 5 bases at J, with 15 bases between. CDR3 DNA sequence: TGTGCCAGCAACCGGGGAGGTCGTTATCAGCCCCAGCATTTT. It is translated as CASNRGGRYQPQHF.

The V and J genes are TRBV30 and TRBJ2-7; D might be TRBD2 (7 bases). Trimming left V 2 bases short and J 4 bases short, with 12 bases between. The germline CDR1 and CDR2 sequences are GTSNPN and SVGIG (reference sequence). The CDR3 runs 13 residues. The CDR3 loop is CAWSPGGSYEQYF. The DNA for the CDR3 is TGTGCCTGGAGTCCGGGGGGCTCTTACGAGCAGTACTTC.

This clone was observed once. V gene TRBV27 combines with J gene TRBJ1-1, with D tentatively TRBD1 (6 bases). CDR1 and CDR2 from the germline V gene are MNHEY and SMNVEV (reference sequence). Trimming stripped 5 bases from V and 4 bases from J, with 17 bases between. The CDR3 length is 15 residues. The CDR3 spells CASSPPYRVGTEAFF. CDR3 DNA sequence: TGTGCCAGCAGTCCCCCCTACAGGGTCGGCACTGAAGCTTTCTTT.

This clone appeared once. This chain uses TRBV11-2 with TRBJ1-6; tentative D call: TRBD1 (6 bases). The CDR3 is made up of 13 amino acids. CDR1 is SGHAT, CDR2 FQNNGV, per germline. V was pared by 5 bases and J by 17 bases, with 19 bases between. As DNA, the CDR3 is TGTGCCAGCAGCCCCGAAACAGGGAGGGTTGTCCACTTT. Amino acids: CASSPETGRVVHF. Complete variable domain (other parts from reference TRBV11-2 and TRBJ1-6): EAGVAQSPRYKIIEKRQSVAFWCNPISGHATLYWYQQILGQGPKLLIQFQNNGVVDDSQLPKDRFSAERLKGVDSTLKIQPAKLEDSAVYLCASSPETGRVVHFGNGTRLTVT.

This chain connects TRBV4-1 to TRBJ2-5; 11 nucleotides match TRBD2. The J call is uncertain, as TRBJ2-7 better fits the DNA end. This CDR3 is 15 amino acids long. Germline V gene data show CDR1 as MGHRA and CDR2 as YSYEKL. CDR3 DNA sequence: TGCGCCAGCAGCCGCCTGACTAGCGGGGTCTACGAGCAGTACTTC. It is translated as CASSRLTSGVYEQYF.

The chain couples TRBV18 to TRBJ2-3, with 10 bases that match TRBD1. The CDR3 runs to 14 residues. The V and J ends lost 4 bases and 8 bases, in that order; junction bases with no gene match: 6. CDR1 and CDR2 (germline): KGHSH, LQKENI. The CDR3 DNA sequence: TGTGCCAGCTCACTCGGGACAGGGGCCGGTACGCAGTATTTT. This gives the protein CASSLGTGAGTQYF.

The chain has TRBV4-3 and TRBJ1-6, with a tentative D call TRBD1 (6 bases). The V end lost 3 bases, the J end lost 1 base, and 16 bases lay between the germline ends. Germline-derived CDR1 and CDR2 are LGHNA and YSLEER. This CDR3 contains 18 residues. CDR3 protein: CASSQDPTGSSYNSPLHF. The CDR3 DNA reads TGCGCCAGCAGCCAGGATCCCACAGGGTCGTCCTATAATTCACCCCTCCACTTT.

Written as DNA, the CDR3 is TGCGCCAGCAGCCAAGACAGGGGAAGCAATCAGCCCCAGCATTTT. This encodes CASSQDRGSNQPQHF. V gene TRBV4-1 combines with J gene TRBJ1-5, with D possibly TRBD1 on 6 matching bases. The CDR3 sequence is 15 residues long. The ends were cut back, 0 bases at V and 1 base at J, with 7 bases in the middle. In germline, CDR1 is MGHRA, CDR2 YSYEKL.

This clone was picked up one time. The chain couples TRBV6-6 to TRBJ1-2; 9 positions agree with TRBD1. The V segment lost 7 bases and the J segment 4 bases; nucleotides outside the gene matches: 10. The CDR3 length is 15 residues. The germline gives CDR1 MNHNY, CDR2 SVGAGI (reference sequence). CDR3 coding DNA: TGTGCCAGCACCCCACAGGGGGCCGGAGGCTATGGCTACACCTTC. As protein: CASTPQGAGGYGYTF.

The chain links TRBV10-3 to TRBJ2-5; TRBD1 might be the D (6 bases). The last part of the DNA fits TRBJ2-7 better; the J call may be wrong. The CDR3 is made up of 12 amino acids. Germline V CDR1 and CDR2: ENHRY, SYGVKD. The CDR3 DNA sequence: TGTGCCATCAGGGACAGATCCTACGAGCAGTACTTC. Translating gives CAIRDRSYEQYF.

This clone is a singleton in its sample. V is TRBV30 and J is TRBJ2-5; 9 bases map to TRBD1. This CDR3 is 15 amino acids long. Germline CDR1 is GTSNPN and CDR2 is SVGIG (reference sequence). Trimming at V came to 5 bases and at J to 4 bases, leaving 11 bases not matched to a gene. Here the CDR3 DNA reads TGTGCCTGGGGTGCCGGGACAGGGAAGCCAGAGACCCAGTACTTC. This encodes CAWGAGTGKPETQYF.

V usage is TRBV30 and J usage is TRBJ1-6; the match to TRBD1 covers 8 bases. This CDR3 region has 18 residues. CDR1 is GTSNPN, CDR2 SVGIG, per germline (reference sequence). Losses at the gene ends were 1 base for V and 0 bases for J; bases not matched to a gene: 8. CDR3 sequence reads: CAWSANRGTSSYNSPLHF. The CDR3 DNA follows: TGTGCCTGGAGTGCGAACAGGGGGACGAGCTCCTATAATTCACCCCTCCACTTT.

The chain joins TRBV6-6 to TRBJ2-3; 7 positions agree with TRBD1. V was clipped by 6 bases and J by 2 bases; unmatched bases: 5. Germline assignment: CDR1 MNHNY and CDR2 SVGAGI (reference sequence). CDR3 length: 14 amino acids. CDR3 sequence: CASSLGQYTDTQYF. CDR3 nucleotide sequence: TGTGCCAGCAGCCTGGGACAGTACACAGATACGCAGTATTTT.